The clone carrying this TCR beta chain occurred a few times. Antigen unknown. The germline V gene has CDR1 MGHRA and CDR2 YSYEKL. The CDR3 spans 16 residues. Trimming removed 1 base from V and 5 bases from J, with 16 bases in between. This sample was taken from a study of T-cell memory formation after mild COVID-19. Points from the study as a whole: Mostly located in CM and EM were contracting CD4+ clones, with contracting CD8+ clones located in EMRA.

TCRdb used MiXCR to reprocess the 5' RACE reads, holding one entry per CDR3 protein. This sample yields some 180,000 distinct CDR3 sequences, of which about 18% are seen a single time; about 4% belongs to the top ten. The TCR sequence derives from a man aged 18 to 29 who had mild COVID-19 (a few samples of this study predate the infection). Cell type and time point are not known. V and J are TRBV4-1 and TRBJ2-3; TRBD1 or TRBD2 may be the D gene (5 bases each). The specimen was PBMCs or a T cell subset sorted from them (not recorded which). The CDR3 DNA follows: TGCGCCAGCAGCCAAGGTGGGACGGGGCTAAGAGATACGCAGTATTTT. Residues: CASSQGGTGLRDTQYF.